This TCR beta chain emerged from a study of Ad26.COV2.S vaccination and SARS-CoV-2 variants. About the research overall: Doses of Ad26.COV2.S were injected into muscle once or twice, 56 days apart. Study-level results: Post-vaccination spike-specific CD8+ and CD4+ T cell responses reportedly had substantial breadth.

A note on this clone: The target antigen is unknown.

The repertoire was sequenced with immunoSEQ multiplex PCR; TCRdb's copy has only in-frame clones and lacks some. The table shows roughly 500,000 clones, with 85% to 90% occurring only once. Treatment specified: some 20 received Ad26.COV2.S at low or high dose, single or two shots; several received placebo; per-sample allocation not given. After the first vaccine or placebo injection, samples were drawn on day 63. V shed 6 bases and J 1 base; nucleotides not matched to a gene: 16. This CDR3 has 18 residues. Germline CDR1 SGHRS, CDR2 YFSETQ. Source: peripheral blood, taken in a trial of Ad26.COV2.S vaccine versus placebo. This chain uses TRBV5-1 with TRBJ2-3; 8 bases are a match to TRBD2. The receptor comes from a person aged 18-60 years who received the Ad26.COV2.S COVID-19 vaccine or a placebo. The CDR3 protein is CASTLPGLDVLRTDTQYF. CDR3 bases: TGCGCCAGCACCCTGCCGGGACTAGACGTTTTGCGCACAGATACGCAGTATTTT.